The present T cell receptor (beta chain) was sequenced within a study of blood T cell repertoires in COVID-19. The repertoire was sequenced with immunoSEQ multiplex PCR; TCRdb's copy has only in-frame clones and lacks some. The data contain about 160,000 clones, more than 60% of them seen just once; the ten biggest clones take up about 3%. This clone was seen more than once but under ten times. The CDR3 covers 13 residues. V was shortened by 3 bases and J by 10 bases, with 10 bases between the two germline ends. This receptor was taken from a man in his sixties or seventies with acute or convalescent COVID-19. This rearrangement joins TRBV12-3 or TRBV12-4 to TRBJ1-6; a possible D gene is TRBD1 (5 bases). Sequencing was carried out using peripheral blood. The CDR3 loop is CASSFQGASPLHF. The CDR3 DNA sequence: TGTGCCAGCAGTTTCCAGGGCGCCTCACCCCTCCACTTT.